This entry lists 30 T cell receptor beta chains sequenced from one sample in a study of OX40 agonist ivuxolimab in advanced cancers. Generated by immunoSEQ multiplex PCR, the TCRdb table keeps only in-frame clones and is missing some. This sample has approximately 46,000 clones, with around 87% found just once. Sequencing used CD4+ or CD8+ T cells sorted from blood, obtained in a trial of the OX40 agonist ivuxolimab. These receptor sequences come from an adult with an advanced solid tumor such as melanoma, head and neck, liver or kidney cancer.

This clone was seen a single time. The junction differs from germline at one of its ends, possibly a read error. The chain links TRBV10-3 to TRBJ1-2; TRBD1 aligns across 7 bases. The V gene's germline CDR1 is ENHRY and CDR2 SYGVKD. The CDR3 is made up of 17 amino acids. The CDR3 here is CAISEQGGQGANYGYTF. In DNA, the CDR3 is TGTGCCATAAGTGAGCAGGGGGGGCAGGGAGCTAACTATGGCTACACCTTC.

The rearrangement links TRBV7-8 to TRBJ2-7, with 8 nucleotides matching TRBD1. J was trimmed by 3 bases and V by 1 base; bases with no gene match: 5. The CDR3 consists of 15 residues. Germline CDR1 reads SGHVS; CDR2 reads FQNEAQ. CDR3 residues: CASSLVLGTGYEQYF. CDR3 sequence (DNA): TGTGCCAGCAGCTTAGTCCTGGGGACAGGCTACGAGCAGTACTTC.

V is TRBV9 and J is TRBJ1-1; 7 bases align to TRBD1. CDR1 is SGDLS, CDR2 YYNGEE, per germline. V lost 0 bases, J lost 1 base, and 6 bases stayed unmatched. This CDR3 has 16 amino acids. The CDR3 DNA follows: TGTGCCAGCAGCGTAGAAGGTACAGGGGCGAACACTGAAGCTTTCTTT. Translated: CASSVEGTGANTEAFF. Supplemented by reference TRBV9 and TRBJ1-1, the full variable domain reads DSGVTQTPKHLITATGQRVTLRCSPRSGDLSVYWYQQSLDQGLQFLIQYYNGEERAKGNILERFSAQQFPDLHSELNLSSLELGDSALYFCASSVEGTGANTEAFFGQGTRLTVV.

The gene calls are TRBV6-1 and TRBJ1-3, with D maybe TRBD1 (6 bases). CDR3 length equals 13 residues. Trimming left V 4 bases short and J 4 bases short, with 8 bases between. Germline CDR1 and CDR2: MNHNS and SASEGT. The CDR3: CASSGGQGNTIYF. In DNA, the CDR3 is TGTGCCAGCAGTGGTGGACAGGGAAACACCATATATTTT.

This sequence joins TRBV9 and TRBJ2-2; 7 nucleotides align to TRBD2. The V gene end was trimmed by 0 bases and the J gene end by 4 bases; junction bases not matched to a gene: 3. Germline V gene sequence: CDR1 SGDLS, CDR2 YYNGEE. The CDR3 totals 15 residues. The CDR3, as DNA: TGTGCCAGCAGCGTAGGGGGAGGGAGCACCGGGGAGCTGTTTTTT. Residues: CASSVGGGSTGELFF.

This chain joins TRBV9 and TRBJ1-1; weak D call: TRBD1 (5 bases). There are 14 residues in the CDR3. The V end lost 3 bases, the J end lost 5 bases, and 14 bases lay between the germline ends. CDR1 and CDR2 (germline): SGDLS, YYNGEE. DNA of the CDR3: TGTGCCAGCAGCGCGTTCCAGGGTTTAACTGAAGCTTTCTTT. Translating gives CASSAFQGLTEAFF.

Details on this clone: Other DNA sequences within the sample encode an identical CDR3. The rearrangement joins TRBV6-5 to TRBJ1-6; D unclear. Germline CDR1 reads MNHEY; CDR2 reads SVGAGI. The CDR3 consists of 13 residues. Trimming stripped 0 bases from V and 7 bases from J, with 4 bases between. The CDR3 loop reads CASSYSGNSPLHF. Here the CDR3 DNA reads TGTGCCAGCAGTTACTCGGGGAATTCACCCCTCCACTTT.

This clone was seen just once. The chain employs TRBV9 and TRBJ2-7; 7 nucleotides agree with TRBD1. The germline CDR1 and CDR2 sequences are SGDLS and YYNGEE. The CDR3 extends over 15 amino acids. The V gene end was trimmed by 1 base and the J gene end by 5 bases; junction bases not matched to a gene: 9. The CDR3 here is CASSVSGDREHEQYF. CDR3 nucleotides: TGTGCCAGCAGCGTATCTGGCGACAGGGAACACGAGCAGTACTTC. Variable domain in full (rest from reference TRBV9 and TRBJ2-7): DSGVTQTPKHLITATGQRVTLRCSPRSGDLSVYWYQQSLDQGLQFLIQYYNGEERAKGNILERFSAQQFPDLHSELNLSSLELGDSALYFCASSVSGDREHEQYFGPGTRLTVT.

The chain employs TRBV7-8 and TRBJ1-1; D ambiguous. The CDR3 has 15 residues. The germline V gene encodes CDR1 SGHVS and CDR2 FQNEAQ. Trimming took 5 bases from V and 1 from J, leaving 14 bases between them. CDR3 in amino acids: CASSKNTSPNTEAFF. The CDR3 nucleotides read TGTGCCAGCAGCAAAAACACGAGCCCGAACACTGAAGCTTTCTTT.

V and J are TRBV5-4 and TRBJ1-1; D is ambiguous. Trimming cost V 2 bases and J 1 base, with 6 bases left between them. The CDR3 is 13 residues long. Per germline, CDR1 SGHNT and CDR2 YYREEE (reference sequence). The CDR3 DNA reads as TGTGCCAGCAGCTTATGGACGAACACTGAAGCTTTCTTT. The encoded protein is CASSLWTNTEAFF.

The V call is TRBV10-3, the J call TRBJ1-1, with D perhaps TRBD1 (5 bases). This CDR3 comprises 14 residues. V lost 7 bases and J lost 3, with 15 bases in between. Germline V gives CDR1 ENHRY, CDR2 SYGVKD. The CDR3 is CAITRDGPHTEAFF. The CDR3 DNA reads TGTGCCATCACTCGGGACGGCCCTCACACTGAAGCTTTCTTT.

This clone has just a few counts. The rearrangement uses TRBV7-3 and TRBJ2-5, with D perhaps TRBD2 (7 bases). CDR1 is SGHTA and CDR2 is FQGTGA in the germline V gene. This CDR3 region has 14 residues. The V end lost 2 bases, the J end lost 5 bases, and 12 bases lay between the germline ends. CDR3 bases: TGTGCCAGCAGCTTAGGGGGGGGGCTCGAGACCCAGTACTTC. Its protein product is CASSLGGGLETQYF.

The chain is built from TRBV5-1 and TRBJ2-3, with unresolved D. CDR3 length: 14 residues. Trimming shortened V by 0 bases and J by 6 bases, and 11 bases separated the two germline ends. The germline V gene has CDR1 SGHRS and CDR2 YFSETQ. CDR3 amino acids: CASSLEVVTDTQYF. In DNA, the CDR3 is TGCGCCAGCAGCTTGGAGGTAGTTACCGATACGCAGTATTTT.

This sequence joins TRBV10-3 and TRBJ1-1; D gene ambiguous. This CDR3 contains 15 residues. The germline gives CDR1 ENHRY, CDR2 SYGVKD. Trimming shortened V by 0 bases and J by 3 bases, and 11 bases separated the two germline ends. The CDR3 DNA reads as TGTGCCATCAGTGAGTCACGGCAGATTGACACTGAAGCTTTCTTT. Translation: CAISESRQIDTEAFF.

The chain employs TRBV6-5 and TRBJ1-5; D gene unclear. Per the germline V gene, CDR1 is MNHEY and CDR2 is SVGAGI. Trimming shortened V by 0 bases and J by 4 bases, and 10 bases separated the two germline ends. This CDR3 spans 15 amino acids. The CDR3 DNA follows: TGTGCCAGCAGTTACTCGAGTAGCGCGAATCAGCCCCAGCATTTT. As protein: CASSYSSSANQPQHF.

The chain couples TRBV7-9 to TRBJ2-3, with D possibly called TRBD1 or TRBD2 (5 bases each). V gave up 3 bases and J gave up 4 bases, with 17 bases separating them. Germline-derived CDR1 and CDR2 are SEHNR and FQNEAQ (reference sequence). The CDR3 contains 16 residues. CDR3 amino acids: CASSLEWDPKPDTQYF. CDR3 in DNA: TGTGCCAGCAGCTTGGAGTGGGACCCAAAGCCAGATACGCAGTATTTT.

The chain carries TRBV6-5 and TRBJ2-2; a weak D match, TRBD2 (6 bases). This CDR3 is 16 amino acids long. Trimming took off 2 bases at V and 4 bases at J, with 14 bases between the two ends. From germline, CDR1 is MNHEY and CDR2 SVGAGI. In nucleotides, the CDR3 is TGTGCCAGCAGTTACGCCGGGACTCTCCTCACCGGGGAGCTGTTTTTT. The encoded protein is CASSYAGTLLTGELFF.

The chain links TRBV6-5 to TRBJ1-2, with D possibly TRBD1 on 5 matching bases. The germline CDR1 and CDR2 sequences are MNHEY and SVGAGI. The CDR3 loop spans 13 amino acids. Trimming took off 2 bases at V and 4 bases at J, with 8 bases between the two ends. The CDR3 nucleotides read TGTGCCAGCAGTTACGGGGGGATCTATGGCTACACCTTC. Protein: CASSYGGIYGYTF.

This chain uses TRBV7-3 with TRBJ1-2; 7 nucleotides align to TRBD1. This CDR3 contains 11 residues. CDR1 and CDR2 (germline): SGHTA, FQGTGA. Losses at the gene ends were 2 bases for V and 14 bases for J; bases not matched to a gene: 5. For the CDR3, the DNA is TGTGCCAGCAGCTTAGACAGGGCTGGGACCTTC. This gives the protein CASSLDRAGTF.

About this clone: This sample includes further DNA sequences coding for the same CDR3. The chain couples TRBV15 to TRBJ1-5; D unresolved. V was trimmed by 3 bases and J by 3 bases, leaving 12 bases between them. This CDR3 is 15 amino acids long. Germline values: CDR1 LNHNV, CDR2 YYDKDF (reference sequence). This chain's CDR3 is CATSRDRSVNQPQHF. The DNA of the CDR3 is TGTGCCACCAGCAGGGATAGGTCAGTCAATCAGCCCCAGCATTTT.

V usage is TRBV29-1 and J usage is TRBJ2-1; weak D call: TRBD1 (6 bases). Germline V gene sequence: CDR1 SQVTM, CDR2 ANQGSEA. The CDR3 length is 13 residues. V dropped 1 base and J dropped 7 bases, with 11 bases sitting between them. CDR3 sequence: CSVEGTVRNEQFF. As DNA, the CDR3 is TGCAGCGTTGAAGGGACAGTTCGGAATGAGCAGTTCTTC.

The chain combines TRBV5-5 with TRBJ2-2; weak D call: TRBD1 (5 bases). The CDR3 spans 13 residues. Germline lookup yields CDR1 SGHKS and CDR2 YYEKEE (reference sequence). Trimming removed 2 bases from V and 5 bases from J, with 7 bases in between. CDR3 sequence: CASSFRVTGELFF. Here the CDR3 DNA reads TGTGCCAGCAGCTTCAGGGTTACCGGGGAGCTGTTTTTT.

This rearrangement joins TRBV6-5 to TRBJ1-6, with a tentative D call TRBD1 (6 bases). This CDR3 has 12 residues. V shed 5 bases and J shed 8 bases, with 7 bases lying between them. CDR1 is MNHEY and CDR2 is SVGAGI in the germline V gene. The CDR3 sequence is CASSRGDSPLHF. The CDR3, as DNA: TGTGCCAGCAGTAGGGGGGATTCACCCCTCCACTTT.

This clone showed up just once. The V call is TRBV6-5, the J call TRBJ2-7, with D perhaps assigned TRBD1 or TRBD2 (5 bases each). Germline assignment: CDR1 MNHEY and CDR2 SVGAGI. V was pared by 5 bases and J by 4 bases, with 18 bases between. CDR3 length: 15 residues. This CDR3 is CASSPLGTEGYEQYF. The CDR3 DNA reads TGTGCCAGCAGTCCGCTAGGGACCGAGGGTTACGAGCAGTACTTC.

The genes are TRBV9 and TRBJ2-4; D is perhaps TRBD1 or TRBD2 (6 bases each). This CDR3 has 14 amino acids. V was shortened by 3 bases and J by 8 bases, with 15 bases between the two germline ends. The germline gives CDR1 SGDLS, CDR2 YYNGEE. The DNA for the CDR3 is TGTGCCAGCAGCGAACGGGGGCGCGCAGACATTCAGTACTTC. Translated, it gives CASSERGRADIQYF.

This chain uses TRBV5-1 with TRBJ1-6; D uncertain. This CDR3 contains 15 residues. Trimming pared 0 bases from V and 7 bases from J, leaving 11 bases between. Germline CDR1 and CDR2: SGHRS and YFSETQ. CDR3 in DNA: TGCGCCAGCAGCTTGGGAGAGGTCGGCAATTCACCCCTCCACTTT. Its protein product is CASSLGEVGNSPLHF.

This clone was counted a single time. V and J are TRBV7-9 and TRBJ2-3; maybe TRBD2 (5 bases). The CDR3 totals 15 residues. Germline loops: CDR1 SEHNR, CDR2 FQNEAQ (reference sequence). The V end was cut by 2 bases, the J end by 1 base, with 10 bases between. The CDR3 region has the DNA TGTGCCAGCAGCTTAAATCCGCGGGGCACAGATACGCAGTATTTT. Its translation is CASSLNPRGTDTQYF.

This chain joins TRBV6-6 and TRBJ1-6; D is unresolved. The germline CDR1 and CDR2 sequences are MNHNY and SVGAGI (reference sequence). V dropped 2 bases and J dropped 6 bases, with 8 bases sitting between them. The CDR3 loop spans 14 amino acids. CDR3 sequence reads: CASSYITANSPLHF. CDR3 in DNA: TGTGCCAGCAGTTACATTACAGCTAATTCACCCCTCCACTTT.

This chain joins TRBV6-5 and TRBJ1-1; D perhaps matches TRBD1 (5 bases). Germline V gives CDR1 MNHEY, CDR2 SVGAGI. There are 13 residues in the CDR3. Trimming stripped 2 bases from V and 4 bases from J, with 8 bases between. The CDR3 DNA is TGTGCCAGCAGTTACGGGGGTCTCACTGAAGCTTTCTTT. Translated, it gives CASSYGGLTEAFF.

The DNA of the CDR3 is TGTGCCAGCAGCTTAGGCAGAGAGCGGGACAGCACAGATACGCAGTATTTT. This codes for CASSLGRERDSTDTQYF. The chain combines TRBV7-6 with TRBJ2-3; TRBD2 agrees at 7 bases. Germline CDR1 is SGHVS and CDR2 is FNYEAQ. The CDR3 is made up of 17 amino acids. V shed 1 base, J shed 0 bases, and the junction held 7 bases outside the gene matches.